This T cell receptor beta chain was sequenced in a study of blood T cell repertoires in COVID-19. Study as a whole: Italy, Spain and the United States were the sources of the convalescent and acute COVID-19 samples.

Method: immunoSEQ multiplex PCR; TCRdb's copy keeps in-frame clones and lacks some. Of around 250,000 clones in the sample, 70% to 90% were seen once. The sample holds one count of this clone. Between the trimmed V and J ends, which lost 3 bases and 1 base, there was a span of 12 bases. Germline-derived CDR1 and CDR2 are MNHEY and SMNVEV (reference sequence). The CDR3 is 15 amino acids. V is TRBV27 and J is TRBJ1-2; TRBD1 might be the D (5 bases). The sequenced sample consisted of PBMCs or T cells enriched from blood (not recorded which). This receptor was obtained from a woman in her fifties or sixties who had recovered from COVID-19. CDR3 nucleotides: TGTGCCAGCAGTTTGACAGCTCTTTTTAACTATGGCTACACCTTC. Protein sequence: CASSLTALFNYGYTF.